The 8 T cell receptor beta chains reported below all come from one sample, sequenced in a study of CD8 T cells in Susac syndrome (dated by TCRdb to 2018 to 2020). Library creation used the immunoSEQ multiplex PCR assay. RNA was extracted with the RNeasy kit and about 0.5 to 1 ug was reverse transcribed using random hexamers. Through fastp at Q25 and MiXCR, TCRdb rebuilt clones from the public reads, retaining in-frame beta chains. Entries are consolidated by CDR3 protein sequence, retaining the most common genes and DNA. The sample table holds about 110,000 distinct CDR3 sequences, of which approximately 93% were seen once. The top ten constitute about 0.41% of the sample. Sequenced material: CD8+ T cells from PBMCs. The receptors here all came from a human donor with Susac syndrome.

As DNA, the CDR3 is TGCAGTGCTAGAGATCGGGACAGGGAAAATGAAAAACTGTTTTTT. Its protein is CSARDRDRENEKLFF. V usage is TRBV20-1 and J usage is TRBJ1-4; 9 bases fit TRBD1. V gave up 0 bases and J gave up 5 bases; unmatched junction bases: 4. The germline V gene has CDR1 DFQATT and CDR2 SNEGSKA (reference sequence). The CDR3 is made up of 15 amino acids.

The chain employs TRBV4-1 and TRBJ1-2; 8 bases line up with TRBD1. With V trimmed by 1 base and J by 4 bases, 5 bases remained unmatched. The CDR3 spans 15 residues. Per the germline V gene, CDR1 is MGHRA and CDR2 is YSYEKL. For the CDR3, the DNA is TGCGCCAGCAGCCAAGCCCAGGGGGCAGGCTATGGCTACACCTTC. Encoded protein: CASSQAQGAGYGYTF.

The chain has TRBV4-1 and TRBJ2-1; 7 bases are shared with TRBD2. This CDR3 is built from 17 residues. With V trimmed by 0 bases and J by 0 bases, 5 bases remained unmatched. Germline assignment: CDR1 MGHRA and CDR2 YSYEKL. The CDR3 spells CASSQDQRGSSYNEQFF. CDR3 bases: TGCGCCAGCAGCCAAGACCAGCGGGGTAGCTCCTACAATGAGCAGTTCTTC.

The V gene is TRBV3-1, the J gene TRBJ2-1; D not certain. The CDR3 length is 16 residues. Germline CDR1 LGHDT, CDR2 YNNKEL (reference sequence). The V end lost 0 bases, the J end lost 5 bases, and 14 bases lay between the germline ends. In nucleotides, the CDR3 is TGTGCCAGCAGCCAAGAGTTTCTACCAACTAACAATGAGCAGTTCTTC. Amino acids: CASSQEFLPTNNEQFF.

This clonotype was counted once. The CDR3 protein is CATSRGQGFGEQYF. Here the CDR3 DNA reads TGTGCCACCAGCAGGGGACAGGGTTTTGGCGAGCAGTACTTC. This chain connects TRBV15 to TRBJ2-7; 9 nucleotides match TRBD1. The germline CDR1 and CDR2 sequences are LNHNV and YYDKDF (reference sequence). CDR3 length equals 14 residues. The ends lost 3 bases at V and 6 bases at J; junction bases unmatched: 6.

This clonotype occurred once. The chain links TRBV4-2 to TRBJ1-1; D is uncertain. V gave up 5 bases and J gave up 13 bases, with 11 bases separating them. The CDR3 totals 10 residues. CDR1 is LGHNA, CDR2 YNFKEQ, per germline. CDR3 sequence: CASSSDTLFF. The CDR3 DNA reads TGTGCCAGCAGCTCTGATACCCTTTTCTTT.

The chain has TRBV12-3 or TRBV12-4 and TRBJ2-2; D is possibly TRBD2 (6 bases). Trimming removed 6 bases at V and 6 bases at J, with 17 bases between. The CDR3 extends over 15 amino acids. CDR3 sequence (DNA): TGTGCCAGCAGCCGTGGGGACGGCGGGGCCGGGGAGCTGTTTTTT. As protein: CASSRGDGGAGELFF.

This chain connects TRBV7-9 to TRBJ2-5; tentative D call: TRBD2 (6 bases). V shed 7 bases and J shed 2 bases, with 17 bases lying between them. Per the germline V gene, CDR1 is SEHNR and CDR2 is FQNEAQ (reference sequence). This CDR3 region has 15 residues. The CDR3 reads CASKHEAGIQETQYF. The DNA for the CDR3 is TGTGCCAGCAAGCACGAGGCGGGGATACAAGAGACCCAGTACTTC.